This T cell receptor beta chain was sequenced during a study of blood T cell repertoires in COVID-19. For the study at large: T cells, B-cell-depleted T cells, or PBMCs provided the cDNA or gDNA that served as material.

Assay used: immunoSEQ multiplex PCR; TCRdb lists only in-frame clones, some missing. The table records about 310,000 clones, 70% to 90% of them present only once. The CDR3 covers 16 residues. The V end was cut by 0 bases, the J end by 2 bases, with 11 bases between. The germline CDR1 and CDR2 sequences are LNHNV and YYDKDF (reference sequence). Which cohort a participant joined came from the clinical history participants gave. Donors in Cohort 3 who had recovered were those with two negative PCRs, healthcare professional clearance, or resolution of their symptoms. Sequences were obtained from PBMCs or T cells enriched from blood (not recorded which). The clonotype originates from a woman aged 40-49 years who had recovered from COVID-19. This chain joins TRBV15 and TRBJ1-3; possible D gene TRBD1, 5 bases. CDR3 in amino acids: CATSRDWQGTGNTIYF. The CDR3 region has the DNA TGTGCCACCAGCAGAGATTGGCAGGGCACTGGAAACACCATATATTTT.